One and the same sample provided the 27 T cell receptor beta chains below, sequenced in a study of shared clonotypes between healthy human individuals. TCRdb's copy holds only in-frame clones and misses some; the assay was immunoSEQ multiplex PCR. The sample consists of about 710,000 clones, around 77% of them appearing once. Sample: memory CD4+ T cells sorted from blood. Noted subset: CD45RA-negative fraction. Receptors were obtained from a woman aged 25 to 39 in good health.

The chain recombines TRBV2 with TRBJ1-5; tentative D call: TRBD1 (5 bases). The germline V gene has CDR1 SNHLY and CDR2 FYNNEI. V lost 7 bases and J 6 bases, leaving 13 bases between the germline ends. This CDR3 contains 13 residues. The CDR3 here is CASIPREGQPQHF. The CDR3 DNA follows: TGTGCCAGCATACCCAGGGAAGGTCAGCCCCAGCATTTT.

This clone came up a few times. This chain connects TRBV16 to TRBJ2-1, with D possibly TRBD1 on 6 matching bases. V was clipped by 4 bases and J by 9 bases, with 13 bases between them. Germline CDR1 and CDR2: KGHSY and FQNENV. CDR3 length: 13 residues. CDR3 sequence (DNA): TGTGCCAGCAGCCCCACCCGACAGGCTGAGCAGTTCTTC. It encodes CASSPTRQAEQFF.

The table lists this clone with a few counts. The chain carries TRBV2 and TRBJ2-1; a weak D match, TRBD1 (6 bases). Between the trimmed V and J ends, which lost 10 bases and 8 bases, there was a span of 24 bases. The CDR3 sequence is 15 residues long. The V gene's germline CDR1 is SNHLY and CDR2 FYNNEI. The CDR3, as DNA: TGTGCCACCTCAAAGGGGGACATATTAAAATATGAGCAGTTCTTC. Translated: CATSKGDILKYEQFF.

The chain uses TRBV7-9 and TRBJ2-7, with 8 bases identical to TRBD2. The CDR3 sequence is 17 residues long. V lost 3 bases and J lost 2; bases outside the gene matches: 12. Per germline, CDR1 SEHNR and CDR2 FQNEAQ (reference sequence). CDR3 amino acids: CASSFSLAGAGTYEQYF. CDR3 nucleotide sequence: TGTGCCAGCAGCTTTAGCCTAGCGGGTGCCGGTACCTACGAGCAGTACTTC.

The sample holds a few counts of this clone. The rearrangement links TRBV29-1 to TRBJ1-5; 10 nucleotides match TRBD1. The CDR3 length is 14 residues. CDR1 and CDR2 from the germline V gene are SQVTM and ANQGSEA. V shed 6 bases and J 5 bases; nucleotides not matched to a gene: 7. This CDR3 is CSVRDRGDYQPQHF. The DNA of the CDR3 is TGCAGCGTCAGGGACAGGGGTGACTATCAGCCCCAGCATTTT.

The chain uses TRBV18 and TRBJ1-5, with D tentatively TRBD1 (6 bases). Trimming cost V 2 bases and J 7 bases, with 15 bases left between them. Germline lookup yields CDR1 KGHSH and CDR2 LQKENI. The CDR3 extends over 15 amino acids. In DNA form, the CDR3 reads TGTGCCAGCTCACCAACACAACAGGGTGGACAGCCCCAGCATTTT. It is translated as CASSPTQQGGQPQHF.

The chain joins TRBV6-5 to TRBJ2-4; 9 bases agree with TRBD1. The CDR3 consists of 13 residues. Per the germline V gene, CDR1 is MNHEY and CDR2 is SVGAGI. V trimming: 6 bases; J trimming: 6 bases; junction bases outside the gene matches: 3. This CDR3 reads CASSGTGSNIQYF. The CDR3 DNA is TGTGCCAGCAGCGGGACAGGGTCAAACATTCAGTACTTC.

This chain links TRBV5-1 with TRBJ2-5; D is perhaps TRBD1 (6 bases). This CDR3 has 13 amino acids. V was pared by 0 bases and J by 5 bases, with 8 bases between. Germline CDR1 SGHRS, CDR2 YFSETQ. The CDR3, as DNA: TGCGCCAGCAGCTTGGGACAGGTGGAGACCCAGTACTTC. Amino acid sequence: CASSLGQVETQYF.

J is TRBJ2-1 and V is TRBV9, with D tentatively TRBD2 (6 bases). Germline V CDR1 and CDR2: SGDLS, YYNGEE. This CDR3 spans 17 amino acids. The V gene lost 3 bases and the J gene lost 8 bases, with 24 bases spanning the gap. Here the CDR3 DNA reads TGTGCCAGCAGCGCCCTACATACTGGACGGGAGATGGATGAGCAGTTCTTC. Encoded protein: CASSALHTGREMDEQFF.

The J gene is TRBJ1-1, the V gene TRBV4-1; TRBD1 is a possible D gene (6 bases). With 1 base removed from V and 1 base from J, the gap between germline ends came to 10 bases. This CDR3 is 15 amino acids long. The V gene's germline CDR1 is MGHRA and CDR2 YSYEKL. CDR3 bases: TGCGCCAGCAGCCAAGTGGGACACCGGAACACTGAAGCTTTCTTT. This translates into CASSQVGHRNTEAFF.

The V call is TRBV5-5, the J call TRBJ1-2; the D gene is possibly TRBD1 (5 bases). The CDR3 is made up of 15 amino acids. V was clipped by 4 bases and J by 1 base, with 14 bases between them. Germline CDR1 is SGHKS and CDR2 is YYEKEE (reference sequence). The chain's CDR3 is CASSAAGHYNYGYTF. The CDR3 DNA is TGTGCCAGCAGCGCTGCAGGGCACTATAACTATGGCTACACCTTC. The full variable domain, with the rest looked up from reference TRBV5-5 and TRBJ1-2, is DAGVTQSPTHLIKTRGQQVTLRCSPISGHKSVSWYQQVLGQGPQFIFQYYEKEERGRGNFPDRFSARQFPNYSSELNVNALLLGDSALYLCASSAAGHYNYGYTFGSGTRLTVV.

This chain connects TRBV11-2 to TRBJ2-2, with D possibly called TRBD1 or TRBD2 (5 bases each). V shed 4 bases and J shed 8 bases, with 20 bases lying between them. The CDR3 has 16 residues. Germline CDR1 and CDR2: SGHAT and FQNNGV. CDR3: CASSSEGTDSVGELFF. As DNA, the CDR3 is TGTGCCAGCAGCTCTGAGGGGACGGACTCTGTAGGGGAGCTGTTTTTT.

The chain recombines TRBV14 with TRBJ2-5, with TRBD2 identical over 10 bases. V was clipped by 2 bases and J by 7 bases; unmatched bases: 7. The CDR3 is 15 amino acids. Per germline, CDR1 SGHDN and CDR2 FVKESK. The CDR3 nucleotides read TGTGCCAGCAGCCAATTGACTAGCGGGCCCAGGACCCAGTACTTC. It encodes CASSQLTSGPRTQYF.

The genes are TRBV7-8 and TRBJ1-1; a weak D match, TRBD1 (6 bases). Germline assignment: CDR1 SGHVS and CDR2 FQNEAQ. CDR3 length: 13 residues. Trimming took 11 bases from V and 4 from J, leaving 17 bases between them. The CDR3 sequence: CAGGQSGRTEAFF. CDR3 DNA sequence: TGTGCCGGGGGCCAGTCGGGTCGCACTGAAGCTTTCTTT. Combining the CDR3 with reference TRBV7-8 and TRBJ1-1 gives the whole variable domain GAGVSQSPRYKVAKRGQDVALRCDPISGHVSLFWYQQALGQGPEFLTYFQNEAQLDKSGLPSDRFFAERPEGSVSTLKIQRTQQEDSAVYLCAGGQSGRTEAFFGQGTRLTVV.

The chain recombines TRBV13 with TRBJ2-7, with 9 bases fitting TRBD2. V shed 3 bases, J shed 4 bases, and the junction held 7 bases outside the gene matches. The germline V gene has CDR1 PRHDT and CDR2 FYEKMQ (reference sequence). The CDR3 has 15 residues. In nucleotides, the CDR3 is TGTGCCAGCAGCTTGAGGCTAGCGGGATTGTACGAGCAGTACTTC. This translates into CASSLRLAGLYEQYF.

This clone was seen many times. The chain joins TRBV7-6 to TRBJ2-7; the D gene is possibly TRBD2 (5 bases). V shed 1 base and J shed 4 bases, with 20 bases lying between them. The CDR3 is made up of 17 amino acids. Germline CDR1 SGHVS, CDR2 FNYEAQ. The CDR3 DNA is TGTGCCAGCAGCTTAGTAAGTCGAGGGAGTGCTTTTTACGAGCAGTACTTC. Its protein is CASSLVSRGSAFYEQYF.

This clone was seen more than once but under ten times. The rearrangement uses TRBV18 and TRBJ1-1, with 8 bases lining up with TRBD1. V gave up 7 bases and J gave up 4 bases; unmatched junction bases: 11. The length of the CDR3 is 15 residues. Germline V CDR1 and CDR2: KGHSH, LQKENI. The CDR3 DNA is TGTGCCAGCTTCCCTTCAGGGGGCGCGAGCACTGAAGCTTTCTTT. Translating it yields CASFPSGGASTEAFF.

The chain joins TRBV4-2 to TRBJ2-5, with a tentative D call TRBD2 (5 bases). CDR1 and CDR2 (germline): LGHNA, YNFKEQ. The length of the CDR3 is 14 residues. Trimming shortened V by 0 bases and J by 9 bases, and 14 bases separated the two germline ends. CDR3 residues: CASSQEWEPGAQYF. DNA for the CDR3: TGTGCCAGCAGCCAAGAATGGGAGCCCGGGGCCCAGTACTTC.

Comments on this clone: Other nucleotide sequences in the sample specify the same CDR3. In DNA, the CDR3 is TGCGCCAGCAGCCAAGATCGGGTAGGAGTCTACGAGCAGTACTTC. It translates to CASSQDRVGVYEQYF. The chain couples TRBV4-1 to TRBJ2-7; no clear D. The CDR3 contains 15 residues. Trimming cost V 0 bases and J 3 bases, with 12 bases left between them. Per germline, CDR1 MGHRA and CDR2 YSYEKL.

The chain couples TRBV28 to TRBJ2-5; D is tentatively TRBD1 or TRBD2 (6 bases each). Germline-derived CDR1 and CDR2 are MDHEN and SYDVKM. CDR3 length: 14 amino acids. V was shortened by 6 bases and J by 5 bases, with 16 bases between the two germline ends. CDR3 sequence (DNA): TGTGCCAGCAGGGAACAGGGAGGTGGTGAGACCCAGTACTTC. Its protein product is CASREQGGGETQYF.

This chain uses TRBV10-3 with TRBJ1-1; maybe TRBD1 (5 bases). The CDR3 length is 14 residues. V gave up 4 bases and J gave up 3 bases, with 12 bases separating them. CDR1 and CDR2 from the germline V gene are ENHRY and SYGVKD. The CDR3 is CAISGGQGHTEAFF. The CDR3 DNA sequence: TGTGCCATCAGTGGGGGTCAGGGACACACTGAAGCTTTCTTT.

The rearrangement links TRBV11-2 to TRBJ1-1; 11 nucleotides line up with TRBD1. Looked up from germline, CDR1 is SGHAT and CDR2 is FQNNGV. J was trimmed by 1 base and V by 1 base; bases with no gene match: 8. The CDR3 spans 18 residues. Here the CDR3 reads CASSLGWTGGLPNTEAFF. In DNA, the CDR3 is TGTGCCAGCAGCTTAGGGTGGACAGGGGGCTTACCGAACACTGAAGCTTTCTTT.

The rearrangement uses TRBV7-8 and TRBJ2-3, with 8 positions matching TRBD1. The CDR3 consists of 15 residues. The V gene end was trimmed by 6 bases and the J gene end by 4 bases; junction bases not matched to a gene: 9. CDR1 and CDR2 (germline): SGHVS, FQNEAQ. CDR3 DNA: TGTGCCAGCAGGCGTCCGGGACAGGTTTCAGATACGCAGTATTTT. Protein: CASRRPGQVSDTQYF.

The chain uses TRBV19 and TRBJ2-2, with a weak D call TRBD2 (6 bases). V was cut by 5 bases and J by 6 bases, with 22 bases left in between. The CDR3 length is 17 residues. Germline CDR1 reads LNHDA; CDR2 reads SQIVND (reference sequence). CDR3 in amino acids: CASSWGGTGVLSGELFF. The CDR3 DNA sequence: TGTGCCAGTAGTTGGGGTGGGACGGGAGTGTTGTCCGGGGAGCTGTTTTTT.

In DNA, the CDR3 is TGTGCCAGCAGCTTTAAGGGCACAGATACGCAGTATTTT. Translating it yields CASSFKGTDTQYF. This chain uses TRBV7-2 with TRBJ2-3; no reliable D call. V lost 3 bases and J lost 1, with 5 bases in between. Germline CDR1 SGHTA, CDR2 FQGNSA. This CDR3 region has 13 residues.

For the CDR3, the DNA is TGTGCCAGCACCCTAAGAGCGGGAGATTACAATGAGCAGTTCTTC. Protein sequence: CASTLRAGDYNEQFF. This sequence joins TRBV14 and TRBJ2-1, with TRBD2 matching over 8 bases. The germline CDR1 and CDR2 sequences are SGHDN and FVKESK. CDR3 length: 15 residues. With 7 bases clipped from V and 4 bases from J, the junction kept 9 bases outside the gene matches.

The V gene is TRBV27, the J gene TRBJ2-7; 8 bases agree with TRBD2. V shed 7 bases, J shed 1 base, and the junction held 3 bases outside the gene matches. The CDR3 spans 13 residues. Germline V lookup: CDR1 MNHEY, CDR2 SMNVEV (reference sequence). The CDR3: CASTRGGSYEQYF. The DNA of the CDR3 is TGTGCCAGCACTCGGGGGGGGTCCTACGAGCAGTACTTC.